This TCR beta chain originates from a study of CD8+ T cells in alopecia areata. At the level of the study: A regimen of oral tofacitinib, 5 to 10 mg twice daily, was given to treated patients.

In regard to this clone: Antigen unknown.

This CDR3 spans 16 amino acids. The germline V gene has CDR1 SNHLY and CDR2 FYNNEI. V was pared by 4 bases and J by 4 bases, with 8 bases of the junction left unmatched. Following RNA extraction, reverse transcription yielded cDNA that acted as the sequencing template. Measured with immunoSEQ multiplex PCR; TCRdb has only the in-frame clones, and not every one. Altogether fewer than 200,000 clones are present, approximately 59% being singletons, with the ten largest covering more than 15%. Treatment given: oral pan-JAK inhibitor, 5-10 mg twice daily. Researchers gathered lesional scalp punch biopsies and peripheral blood from patients with alopecia areata. The authors sorted CD4+ and CD8+ T cells from PBMCs. Study-wide results and limits: Under tofacitinib, fewer expanded CD8+ clones appeared among the top 100 scalp clones.

The sequenced sample was CD4+ T cells sorted from blood, obtained at approximately week 60, from a patient treated with tofacitinib. The chain couples TRBV2 to TRBJ1-1; 11 nucleotides line up with TRBD1. The TCR sequence derives from a human donor with alopecia areata. CDR3 DNA: TGTGCCAGCAGTGTCGGTCGCGGGACAGGGGGCACTGAAGCTTTCTTT. Translating gives CASSVGRGTGGTEAFF.